This T cell receptor beta chain was observed in a study of chemoradiotherapy in HPV16-positive cancers. Profiling relied on immunoSEQ multiplex PCR, and the TCRdb table lists in-frame clones only, not all of them. The sample lists roughly 13,000 clones; 65% to 75% were seen once. CDR3 length: 15 amino acids. V lost 6 bases, J lost 7 bases, and 8 bases stayed unmatched. Per the germline V gene, CDR1 is MNHNY and CDR2 is SVGAGI (reference sequence). Sampling was performed from a patient who underwent chemoradiotherapy. The sequence came from a human donor with HPV-associated anogenital cancer. The chain links TRBV6-6 to TRBJ2-1; 11 nucleotides align to TRBD2. The CDR3 DNA is TGTGCCAGCAGGAGTACTAGCGGGGGCCGGAATGAGCAGTTCTTC. It yields the protein CASRSTSGGRNEQFF.